This section outlines one T cell receptor beta chain sequence together with its context. Its specificity is unknown. This entry belongs to a study of T cells after yellow fever vaccination. Study in general: For low cell numbers, libraries were made with SMART-Seq v4 Ultra Low Input. Overall study results and limits: Abundant bulk-population clonotypes could contaminate the FACS-sorted repertoires.

Looked up from germline, CDR1 is SGHNT and CDR2 is YYREEE (reference sequence). Trimming took off 1 base at V and 8 bases at J, with 9 bases between the two ends. This CDR3 region has 12 residues. Synthesis of TCR cDNA relied on 5'RACE template switching, which attached a universal primer site and UMIs. TCRdb fed the 5' RACE reads into MiXCR, producing one record per CDR3 protein. The table includes around 310,000 distinct CDR3 sequences, about 4% detected once. The sequencing used PBMCs, collected 5 days after the yellow fever booster vaccination. The chain recombines TRBV5-4 with TRBJ1-2, with D perhaps matching TRBD1 (6 bases). The receptor comes from a man aged 18 to 35 who received the YFV17D yellow fever vaccine. This CDR3 is CASSLKGGGYTF. In DNA, the CDR3 is TGTGCCAGCAGCTTGAAGGGGGGCGGCTACACCTTC.